The clone carrying this T cell receptor (beta chain) came up a few times. The ends were cut back, 4 bases at V and 5 bases at J, with 12 bases in the middle. Germline assignment: CDR1 SQVTM and CDR2 ANQGSEA. The CDR3 runs 12 residues. RNA totalling about 0.45 to 1 ug underwent reverse transcription with random hexamers. MiXCR, applied by TCRdb to the immunoSEQ multiplex PCR reads, yields one record per CDR3 protein. The data hold about 130,000 distinct CDR3 sequences, with around 96% observed a single time. The entry originates in a study of CD8 T cells in Susac syndrome. The genes are TRBV29-1 and TRBJ2-7; no reliable D call. The sequenced material came from CD4+ T cells from PBMCs. This clonotype was obtained from a human donor in good health. Written as DNA, the CDR3 is TGCAGCGTTGGCAGCGCGAGCAACGAGCAGTACTTC. Amino acids: CSVGSASNEQYF.